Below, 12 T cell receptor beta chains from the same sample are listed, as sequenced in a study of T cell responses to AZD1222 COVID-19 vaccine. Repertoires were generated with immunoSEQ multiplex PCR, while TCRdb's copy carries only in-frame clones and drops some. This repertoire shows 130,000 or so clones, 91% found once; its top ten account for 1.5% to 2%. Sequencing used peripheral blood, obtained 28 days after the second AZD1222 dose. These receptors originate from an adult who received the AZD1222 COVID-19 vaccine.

The CDR3 sequence is CASSAIYEQYV. The CDR3 nucleotides are TGTGCCAGCAGTGCAATCTACGAGCAGTACGTC. The V gene is TRBV2, the J gene TRBJ2-7; D is ambiguous. Germline assignment: CDR1 SNHLY and CDR2 FYNNEI. This CDR3 is built from 11 residues. The V end lost 4 bases, the J end lost 3 bases, and 4 bases lay between the germline ends.

The CDR3 nucleotides read TGTGCCAGCAGCTTAGGGGGTTCAGGGTTGGGCTACACCTTC. It translates to CASSLGGSGLGYTF. The genes are TRBV7-2 and TRBJ1-2, with D maybe TRBD1 (5 bases). Trimming took 1 base from V and 8 from J, leaving 14 bases between them. This CDR3 has 14 residues. CDR1 is SGHTA and CDR2 is FQGNSA in the germline V gene.

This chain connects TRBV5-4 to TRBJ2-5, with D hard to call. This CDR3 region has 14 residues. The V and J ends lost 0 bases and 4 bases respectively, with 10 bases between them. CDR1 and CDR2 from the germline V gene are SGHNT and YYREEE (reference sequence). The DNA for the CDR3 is TGTGCCAGCAGCTTGGTAAATCAGGCAGAGACCCAGTACTTC. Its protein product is CASSLVNQAETQYF.

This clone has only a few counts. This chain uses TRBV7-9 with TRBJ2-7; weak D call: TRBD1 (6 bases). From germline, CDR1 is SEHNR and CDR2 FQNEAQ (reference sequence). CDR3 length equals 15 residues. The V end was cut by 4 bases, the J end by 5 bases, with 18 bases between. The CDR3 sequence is CASSYRQAPVDEQYF. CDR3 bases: TGTGCCAGCAGCTATCGACAGGCCCCTGTGGACGAGCAGTACTTC.

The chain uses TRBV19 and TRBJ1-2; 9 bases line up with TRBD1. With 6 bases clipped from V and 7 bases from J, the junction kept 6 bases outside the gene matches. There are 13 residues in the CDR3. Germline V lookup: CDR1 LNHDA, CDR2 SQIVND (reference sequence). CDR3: CASSGGQGFGYTF. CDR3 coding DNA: TGTGCCAGTAGCGGTGGACAGGGGTTTGGCTACACCTTC.

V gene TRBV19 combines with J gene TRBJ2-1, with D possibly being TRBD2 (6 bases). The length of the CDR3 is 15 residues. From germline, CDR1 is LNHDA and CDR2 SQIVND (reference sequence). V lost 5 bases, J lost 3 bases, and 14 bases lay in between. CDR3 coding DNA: TGTGCCAGTAGTCTCATTAGCGGCGGCTACAATGAGCAGTTCTTC. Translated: CASSLISGGYNEQFF.

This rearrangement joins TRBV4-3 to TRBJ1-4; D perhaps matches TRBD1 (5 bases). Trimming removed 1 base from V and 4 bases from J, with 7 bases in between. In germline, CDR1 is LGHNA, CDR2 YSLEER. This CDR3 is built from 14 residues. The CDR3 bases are TGCGCCAGCAGCCAAGGACAGATTAATGAAAAACTGTTTTTT. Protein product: CASSQGQINEKLFF.

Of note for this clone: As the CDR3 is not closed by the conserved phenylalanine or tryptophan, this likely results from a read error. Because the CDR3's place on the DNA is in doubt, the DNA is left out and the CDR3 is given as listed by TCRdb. The chain's CDR3 is CASSYLGGPLRV. The rearrangement uses TRBV6-5 and TRBJ1-2; TRBD1 is the table's D call, not checked against the DNA. Looked up from germline, CDR1 is MNHEY and CDR2 is SVGAGI. The length of the CDR3 is 12 amino acids, counting both ends.

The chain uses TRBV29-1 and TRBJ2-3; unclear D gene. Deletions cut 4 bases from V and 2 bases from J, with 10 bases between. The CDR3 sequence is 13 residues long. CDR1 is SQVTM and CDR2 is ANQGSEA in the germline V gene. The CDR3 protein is CSVGPMTTDTQYF. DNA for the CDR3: TGCAGCGTTGGTCCTATGACCACAGATACGCAGTATTTT.

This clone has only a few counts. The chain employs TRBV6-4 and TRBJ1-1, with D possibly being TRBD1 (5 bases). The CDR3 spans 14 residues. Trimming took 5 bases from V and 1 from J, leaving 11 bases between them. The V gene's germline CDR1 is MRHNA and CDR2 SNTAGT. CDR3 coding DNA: TGTGCCAGCAGTCGTGGGGGGGAGAACACTGAAGCTTTCTTT. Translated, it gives CASSRGGENTEAFF.

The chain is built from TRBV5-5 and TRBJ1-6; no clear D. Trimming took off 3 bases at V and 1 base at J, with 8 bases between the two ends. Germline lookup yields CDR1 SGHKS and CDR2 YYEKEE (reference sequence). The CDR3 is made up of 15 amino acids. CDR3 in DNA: TGTGCCAGCAGCTCCGGGCCGTCCTATAATTCACCCCTCCACTTT. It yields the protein CASSSGPSYNSPLHF.

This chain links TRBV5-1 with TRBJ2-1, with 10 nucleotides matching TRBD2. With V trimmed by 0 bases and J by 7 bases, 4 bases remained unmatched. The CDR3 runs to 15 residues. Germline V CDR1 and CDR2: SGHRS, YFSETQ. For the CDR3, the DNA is TGCGCCAGCAGCTTGGTGGTAGCGGGGGGTAATGAGCAGTTCTTC. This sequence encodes CASSLVVAGGNEQFF.